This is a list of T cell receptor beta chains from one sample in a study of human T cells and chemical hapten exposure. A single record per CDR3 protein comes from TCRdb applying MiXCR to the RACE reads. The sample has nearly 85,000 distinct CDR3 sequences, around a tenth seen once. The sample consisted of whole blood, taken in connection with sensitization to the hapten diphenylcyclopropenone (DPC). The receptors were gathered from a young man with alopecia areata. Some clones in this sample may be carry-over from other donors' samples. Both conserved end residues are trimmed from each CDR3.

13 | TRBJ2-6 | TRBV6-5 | ASSYKGSGANVLT
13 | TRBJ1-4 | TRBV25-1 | ASSEWGTGDEKLF
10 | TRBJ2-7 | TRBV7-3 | ASSPTRGAQY
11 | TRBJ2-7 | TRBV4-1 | ASSLGVSYEQY
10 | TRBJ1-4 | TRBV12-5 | ASGSADEKLF
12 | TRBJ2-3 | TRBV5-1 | ASSRQGLEDTQY
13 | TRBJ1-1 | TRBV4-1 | ASNYAGPQNAEAF
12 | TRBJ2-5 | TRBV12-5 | ASGLVRGAGTQY
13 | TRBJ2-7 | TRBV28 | ASSPGQGAAYEQY
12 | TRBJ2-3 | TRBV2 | ASFRGESTDTQY
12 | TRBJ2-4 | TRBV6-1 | ASRQTGGGNIQY
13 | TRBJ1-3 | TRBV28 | ASSPAMGVGNTIY
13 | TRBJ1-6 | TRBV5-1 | ASSGGSSYNSPLH
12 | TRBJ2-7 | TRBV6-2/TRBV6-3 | ASSYVGLSYEQY
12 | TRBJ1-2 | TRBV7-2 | ASTESRDRYGYT
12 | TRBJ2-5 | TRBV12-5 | ASGSGQLQETQY
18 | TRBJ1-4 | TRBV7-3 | ASSLFGRRSFWTTNEKLF
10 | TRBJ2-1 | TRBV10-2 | ASSVVGPEQF
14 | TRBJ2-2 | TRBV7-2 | ASSPKGRSGTGELF
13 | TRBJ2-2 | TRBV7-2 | ASSLVGIHTGELF
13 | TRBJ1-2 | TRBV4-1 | ASSQDPDGNYGYT
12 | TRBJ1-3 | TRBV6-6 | ASSAPRKGNTIY
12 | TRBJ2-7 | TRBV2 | ASLLQGLTYEQY
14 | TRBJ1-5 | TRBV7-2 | ASSPTGTGPNQPQH
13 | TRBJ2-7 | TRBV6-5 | ASSYSGQAGYEQY